Following are 20 T cell receptor beta chains from one sample sequenced in a study of T cell responses to AZD1222 COVID-19 vaccine. Clones were read by immunoSEQ multiplex PCR, and TCRdb kept only the in-frame ones, dropping some. The sample holds just under 90,000 clones, 80% to 90% seen once. Here the sequenced sample was peripheral blood, taken on day 0 of MenACWY control vaccination. The receptors were gathered from an adult in good health.

V is TRBV5-4 and J is TRBJ2-7; TRBD2 is a possible D gene (7 bases). This CDR3 contains 13 residues. The germline gives CDR1 SGHNT, CDR2 YYREEE (reference sequence). With 0 bases removed from V and 6 bases from J, the gap between germline ends came to 10 bases. The CDR3, as DNA: TGTGCCAGCAGCTTGGGGGAGGGGGGCGAGCAGTACTTC. It translates to CASSLGEGGEQYF.

The chain links TRBV20-1 to TRBJ2-7; 10 bases are a match to TRBD1. This CDR3 contains 14 residues. V dropped 3 bases and J dropped 7; count of bases not matched to a gene: 9. Germline CDR1 is DFQATT and CDR2 is SNEGSKA (reference sequence). In DNA, the CDR3 is TGCAGTGCTAGTGGGGGACAGGGGTACCCAGAGCAGTACTTC. Residues: CSASGGQGYPEQYF.

The genes are TRBV3-1 (or the pseudogene TRBV3-2) and TRBJ1-2, with D possibly matching TRBD1 (6 bases). CDR3 size: 17 residues. The V end was cut by 0 bases, the J end by 5 bases, with 19 bases between. Germline V gene data show CDR1 as LGHDT and CDR2 as YNNKEL (reference sequence). DNA of the CDR3: TGTGCCAGCAGCCAAGATTTAGGCCAGGGGTGGTATTATGGCTACACCTTC. It translates to CASSQDLGQGWYYGYTF.

This clone has just one count. The V gene is TRBV5-8, the J gene TRBJ1-5; possibly TRBD1 for D (5 bases). The CDR3 runs 16 residues. Germline-derived CDR1 and CDR2 are SGHTS and YDEGEE. The ends were cut back, 4 bases at V and 9 bases at J, with 23 bases in the middle. The CDR3 DNA reads as TGTGCCAGCAGCAACACCGCCAGGGCCGGGTTTAGGCCCCAGCATTTT. Its translation: CASSNTARAGFRPQHF.

V is TRBV6-5 and J is TRBJ1-1; TRBD1 aligns across 7 bases. The CDR3 spans 14 residues. Germline assignment: CDR1 MNHEY and CDR2 SVGAGI. Trimming removed 2 bases from V and 5 bases from J; junction bases left unmatched: 5. The CDR3 here is CASSYKQGRTEAFF. CDR3 in DNA: TGTGCCAGCAGTTACAAACAGGGGAGGACTGAAGCTTTCTTT.

The V call is TRBV7-8, the J call TRBJ2-1, with 12 bases that match TRBD2. V lost 5 bases to trimming and J lost 7 bases; unmatched junction nucleotides: 15. The CDR3 covers 18 residues. Per the germline V gene, CDR1 is SGHVS and CDR2 is FQNEAQ. CDR3: CASSLPPRLAGVGNEQFF. The CDR3 DNA reads TGTGCCAGCAGCCTTCCCCCCCGACTAGCGGGGGTCGGAAATGAGCAGTTCTTC.

The V and J genes are TRBV5-1 and TRBJ1-3; maybe TRBD1 (5 bases). The V and J ends lost 0 bases and 0 bases respectively, with 10 bases between them. The CDR3 length is 16 residues. Germline V gene data show CDR1 as SGHRS and CDR2 as YFSETQ. The CDR3 sequence: CASSLAGGLSGNTIYF. The CDR3 DNA follows: TGCGCCAGCAGCTTGGCCGGGGGACTCTCTGGAAACACCATATATTTT.

This chain connects TRBV5-1 to TRBJ2-2; TRBD2 aligns across 12 bases. Trimming removed 3 bases from V and 5 bases from J; junction bases left unmatched: 5. The CDR3 runs 16 residues. CDR1 and CDR2 (germline): SGHRS, YFSETQ. The CDR3 protein is CASSSSSGGATGELFF. For the CDR3, the DNA is TGCGCCAGCAGCTCCTCTAGCGGGGGGGCAACCGGGGAGCTGTTTTTT.

J is TRBJ1-1 and V is TRBV20-1, with D hard to call. This CDR3 is built from 11 residues. Trimming cost V 1 base and J 1 base, with 1 base left between them. From germline, CDR1 is DFQATT and CDR2 SNEGSKA (reference sequence). CDR3 in DNA: TGCAGTGCTAGAGGGAACACTGAAGCTTTCTTT. It codes for CSARGNTEAFF.

This sequence joins TRBV2 and TRBJ2-1; maybe TRBD2 (6 bases). V gave up 4 bases and J gave up 4 bases, with 14 bases separating them. The CDR3 loop spans 15 amino acids. CDR1 is SNHLY, CDR2 FYNNEI, per germline. The CDR3 loop reads CASSGRTTVYNEQFF. In DNA form, the CDR3 reads TGTGCCAGCAGTGGGAGGACTACCGTGTACAATGAGCAGTTCTTC.

V gene TRBV24-1 combines with J gene TRBJ2-3, with 9 bases that match TRBD1. Germline-derived CDR1 and CDR2 are KGHDR and SFDVKD. The CDR3 consists of 13 residues. J was trimmed by 8 bases and V by 8 bases; bases with no gene match: 7. Here the CDR3 reads CATKGQGTGTQYF. CDR3 in DNA: TGTGCCACCAAAGGACAGGGGACGGGTACGCAGTATTTT.

This sequence joins TRBV23-1 and TRBJ1-6; perhaps TRBD1 as D (5 bases). TRBV23-1 is recorded as an ORF, its role being uncertain. V lost 7 bases and J lost 9, with 10 bases in between. The length of the CDR3 is 12 residues. The CDR3 reads CASTGWGSPLHF. In nucleotides, the CDR3 is TGCGCCAGCACAGGGTGGGGTTCACCCCTCCACTTT.

The CDR3 coding sequence is TGCAGTGCTATTGACAGGGGGTGGAGCACTGAAGCTTTCTTT. Amino acids: CSAIDRGWSTEAFF. The chain carries TRBV20-1 and TRBJ1-1; TRBD1 matches at 9 bases. In germline, CDR1 is DFQATT, CDR2 SNEGSKA (reference sequence). V dropped 4 bases and J dropped 4; count of bases not matched to a gene: 7. The CDR3 contains 14 residues.

The chain is built from TRBV19 and TRBJ1-1; D unresolved. Trimming cost V 6 bases and J 0 bases, with 11 bases left between them. This CDR3 spans 14 amino acids. Per germline, CDR1 LNHDA and CDR2 SQIVND (reference sequence). Here the CDR3 reads CASRQGRMNTEAFF. In nucleotides, the CDR3 is TGTGCCAGTAGACAAGGACGGATGAACACTGAAGCTTTCTTT.

This clone came up once. At one boundary the junction diverges from the germline segment, which might be a read error. This chain joins TRBV5-1 and TRBJ1-1; TRBD1 might be the D (5 bases). The germline V gene encodes CDR1 SGHRS and CDR2 YFSETQ. This CDR3 region has 15 residues. The CDR3 coding sequence is TGCGCCAGCAGGAGGGGTGAGTCTTGGAACGCTGAAGCTTTCTTT. Its translation: CASRRGESWNAEAFF.

This clone was recorded only once. V and J are TRBV19 and TRBJ2-3; the match to TRBD1 covers 8 bases. V lost 5 bases and J lost 4; bases outside the gene matches: 8. This CDR3 has 15 amino acids. CDR1 is LNHDA, CDR2 SQIVND, per germline (reference sequence). The CDR3 nucleotides read TGTGCCAGTAGTGACAGGGGTCTGCGTCCAGATACGCAGTATTTT. Translation: CASSDRGLRPDTQYF.

In its sample, this clone was seen once. The chain has TRBV7-8 and TRBJ2-2; perhaps TRBD2 as D (6 bases). V was clipped by 0 bases and J by 8 bases, with 10 bases between them. The CDR3 has 14 amino acids. In germline, CDR1 is SGHVS, CDR2 FQNEAQ. CDR3: CASSLAVEGGELFF. CDR3 DNA sequence: TGTGCCAGCAGCTTAGCGGTGGAGGGAGGGGAGCTGTTTTTT.

The chain has TRBV7-9 and TRBJ2-1; possible D gene TRBD2, 5 bases. CDR1 SEHNR and CDR2 FQNEAQ come from the germline V gene (reference sequence). V lost 4 bases to trimming and J lost 0 bases, with 19 bases between them. There are 18 residues in the CDR3. DNA of the CDR3: TGTGCCAGCAGCTCGCCTACGAAGCGGCAGAACTCCTACAATGAGCAGTTCTTC. Translating it yields CASSSPTKRQNSYNEQFF.

The chain recombines TRBV3-1 (or the pseudogene TRBV3-2) with TRBJ2-5, with 9 bases matching TRBD2. The ends lost 2 bases at V and 4 bases at J; junction bases unmatched: 5. There are 15 residues in the CDR3. The germline gives CDR1 LGHDT, CDR2 YNNKEL (reference sequence). CDR3 sequence: CASSQHSGGGETQYF. In nucleotides, the CDR3 is TGTGCCAGCAGCCAACATAGCGGGGGAGGAGAGACCCAGTACTTC.

This chain uses TRBV7-9 with TRBJ1-1, with D possibly being TRBD1 (5 bases). The CDR3 is 12 amino acids. Per the germline V gene, CDR1 is SEHNR and CDR2 is FQNEAQ (reference sequence). Trimming removed 4 bases from V and 11 bases from J, with 14 bases in between. The CDR3 sequence is CASSSTGKGAFF. For the CDR3, the DNA is TGTGCCAGCAGCTCTACAGGAAAAGGGGCTTTCTTT. The full variable domain, its missing parts supplied by reference TRBV7-9 and TRBJ1-1, is DTGVSQNPRHKITKRGQNVTFRCDPISEHNRLYWYRQTLGQGPEFLTYFQNEAQLEKSRLLSDRFSAERPKGSFSTLEIQRTEQGDSAMYLCASSSTGKGAFFGQGTRLTVV.